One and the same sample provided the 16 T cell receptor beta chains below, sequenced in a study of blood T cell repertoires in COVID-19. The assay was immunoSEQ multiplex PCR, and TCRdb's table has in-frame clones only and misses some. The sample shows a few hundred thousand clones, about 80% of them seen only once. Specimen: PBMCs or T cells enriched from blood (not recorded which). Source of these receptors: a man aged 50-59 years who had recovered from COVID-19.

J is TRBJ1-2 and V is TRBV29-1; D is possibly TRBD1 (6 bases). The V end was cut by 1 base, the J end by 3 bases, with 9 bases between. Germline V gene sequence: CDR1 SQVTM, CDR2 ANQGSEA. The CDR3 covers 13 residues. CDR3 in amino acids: CSVEAGVDYGYTF. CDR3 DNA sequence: TGCAGCGTTGAAGCAGGGGTGGACTATGGCTACACCTTC.

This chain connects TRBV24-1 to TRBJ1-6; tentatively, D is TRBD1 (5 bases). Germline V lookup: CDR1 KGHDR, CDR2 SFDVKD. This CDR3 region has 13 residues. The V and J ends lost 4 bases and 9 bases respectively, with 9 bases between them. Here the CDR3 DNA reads TGTGCCACCAGTGAAGGGGCTGGTTCACCCCTCCACTTT. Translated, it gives CATSEGAGSPLHF.

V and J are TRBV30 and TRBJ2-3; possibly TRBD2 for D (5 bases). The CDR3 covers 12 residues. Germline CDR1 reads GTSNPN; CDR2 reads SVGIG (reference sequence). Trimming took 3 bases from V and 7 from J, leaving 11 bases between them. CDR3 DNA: TGTGCCTGGAGGGGCGCTAGCAATACGCAGTATTTT. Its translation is CAWRGASNTQYF.

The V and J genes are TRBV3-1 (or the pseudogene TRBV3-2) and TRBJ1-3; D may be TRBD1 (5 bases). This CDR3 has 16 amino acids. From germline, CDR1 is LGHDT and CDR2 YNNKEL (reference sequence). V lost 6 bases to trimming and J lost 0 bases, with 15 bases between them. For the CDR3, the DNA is TGTGCCAGCAGGTCGACAGTAACGGGCTCTGGAAACACCATATATTTT. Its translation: CASRSTVTGSGNTIYF.

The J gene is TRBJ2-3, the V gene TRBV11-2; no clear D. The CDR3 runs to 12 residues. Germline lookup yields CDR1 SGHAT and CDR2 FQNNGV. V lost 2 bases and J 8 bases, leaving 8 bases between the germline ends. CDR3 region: CASSLSTSTQYF. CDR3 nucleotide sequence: TGTGCCAGCAGCTTATCGACATCTACGCAGTATTTT. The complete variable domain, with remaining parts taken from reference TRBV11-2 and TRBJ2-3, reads EAGVAQSPRYKIIEKRQSVAFWCNPISGHATLYWYQQILGQGPKLLIQFQNNGVVDDSQLPKDRFSAERLKGVDSTLKIQPAKLEDSAVYLCASSLSTSTQYFGPGTRLTVL.

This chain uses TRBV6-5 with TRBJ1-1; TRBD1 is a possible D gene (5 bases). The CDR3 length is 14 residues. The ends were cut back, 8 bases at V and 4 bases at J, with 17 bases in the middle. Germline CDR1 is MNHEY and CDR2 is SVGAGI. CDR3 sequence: CASGREMGGTEAFF. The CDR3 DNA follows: TGTGCCAGCGGCAGGGAGATGGGGGGCACTGAAGCTTTCTTT.

The CDR3 sequence is CAISELRGDTEAFF. Here the CDR3 DNA reads TGTGCCATCAGTGAGTTAAGGGGTGACACTGAAGCTTTCTTT. The rearrangement links TRBV10-3 to TRBJ1-1; a possible D gene is TRBD1 (5 bases). Germline CDR1 ENHRY, CDR2 SYGVKD. The CDR3 totals 14 residues. V lost 1 base to trimming and J lost 3 bases, with 9 bases between them.

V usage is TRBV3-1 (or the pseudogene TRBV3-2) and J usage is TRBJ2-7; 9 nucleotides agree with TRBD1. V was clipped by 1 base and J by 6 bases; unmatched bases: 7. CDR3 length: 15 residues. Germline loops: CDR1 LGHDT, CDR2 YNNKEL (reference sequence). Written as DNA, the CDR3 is TGTGCCAGCAGCCAAGGGGACAGGGAACTTAGCGAGCAGTACTTC. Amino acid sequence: CASSQGDRELSEQYF.

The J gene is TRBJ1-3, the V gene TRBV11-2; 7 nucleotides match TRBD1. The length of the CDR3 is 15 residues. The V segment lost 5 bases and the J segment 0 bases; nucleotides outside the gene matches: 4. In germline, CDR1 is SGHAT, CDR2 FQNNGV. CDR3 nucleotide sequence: TGTGCCAGCAGCCGACAGGGTATCTCTGGAAACACCATATATTTT. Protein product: CASSRQGISGNTIYF.

This CDR3 is CASAGFNYGYTF. The CDR3 DNA sequence: TGTGCCAGCGCAGGGTTTAACTATGGCTACACCTTC. V usage is TRBV19 and J usage is TRBJ1-2; D perhaps matches TRBD1 (5 bases). V lost 9 bases, J lost 1 base, and 9 bases lay in between. CDR3 length: 12 residues. CDR1 LNHDA and CDR2 SQIVND come from the germline V gene (reference sequence).

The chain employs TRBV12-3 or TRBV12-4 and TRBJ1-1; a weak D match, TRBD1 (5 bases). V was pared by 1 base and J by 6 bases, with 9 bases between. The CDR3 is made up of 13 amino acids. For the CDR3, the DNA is TGTGCCAGCAGTTTAGGTGCGGGGGCTGAAGCTTTCTTT. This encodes CASSLGAGAEAFF.

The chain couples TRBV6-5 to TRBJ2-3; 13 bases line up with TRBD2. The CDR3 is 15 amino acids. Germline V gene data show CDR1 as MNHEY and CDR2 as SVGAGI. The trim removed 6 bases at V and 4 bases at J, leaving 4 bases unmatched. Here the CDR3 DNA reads TGTGCCAGCAGACTAGCGGGAGGGCCGGCAGATACGCAGTATTTT. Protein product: CASRLAGGPADTQYF.

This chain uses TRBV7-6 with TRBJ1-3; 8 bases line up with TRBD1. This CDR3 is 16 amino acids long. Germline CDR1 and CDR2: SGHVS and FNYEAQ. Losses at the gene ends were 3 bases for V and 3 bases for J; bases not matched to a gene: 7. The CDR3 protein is CASSLAQGAVGNTIYF. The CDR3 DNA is TGTGCCAGCAGCTTGGCCCAGGGGGCGGTTGGAAACACCATATATTTT.

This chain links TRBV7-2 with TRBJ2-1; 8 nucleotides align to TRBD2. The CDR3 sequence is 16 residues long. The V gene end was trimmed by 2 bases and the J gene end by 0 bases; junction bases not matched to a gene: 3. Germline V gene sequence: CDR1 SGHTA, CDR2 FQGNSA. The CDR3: CASSLSGGLSYNEQFF. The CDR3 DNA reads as TGTGCCAGCAGCTTAAGCGGGGGCCTCTCCTACAATGAGCAGTTCTTC.

The chain's CDR3 is CAWSVTSTDTQYF. In DNA form, the CDR3 reads TGTGCCTGGAGTGTGACTAGCACAGATACGCAGTATTTT. This chain links TRBV30 with TRBJ2-3; unclear D gene. Germline V CDR1 and CDR2: GTSNPN, SVGIG (reference sequence). This CDR3 spans 13 amino acids. Deletions cut 0 bases from V and 0 bases from J, with 4 bases between.

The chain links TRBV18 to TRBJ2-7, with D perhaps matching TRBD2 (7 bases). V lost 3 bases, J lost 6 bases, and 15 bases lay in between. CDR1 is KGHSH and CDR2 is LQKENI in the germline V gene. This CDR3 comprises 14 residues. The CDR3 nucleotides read TGTGCCAGCTCACCCGGGGGGCAGATCGGCGAGCAGTACTTC. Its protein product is CASSPGGQIGEQYF.